This record covers a single T cell receptor beta chain. Its antigen remains unknown. The CDR3 is 17 amino acids. V lost 3 bases and J lost 5; bases outside the gene matches: 13. Germline V gives CDR1 MGHRA, CDR2 YSYEKL. Library preparation for TCR beta used quantitative 5'-RACE with molecular barcodes. TCRdb reprocessed the 5' RACE reads via MiXCR and lists one record per CDR3 protein. This table holds roughly 190,000 distinct CDR3 sequences, 9.5% to 15% found once. This sample stems from a study of CD8 T cells in ankylosing spondylitis. Overall study findings and caveats: A TCR beta motif made of 7 to 9 highly homologous variants seemed typical of ankylosing spondylitis blood. Enrichment of disease-linked clones was reportedly significant in matched ankylosing spondylitis synovial fluid. Past studies reported some motif variants in reactive arthritis synovial fluid and blood.

The chain links TRBV4-1 to TRBJ2-3, with TRBD2 matching 8 bases. This sequence originates from a male donor with ankylosing spondylitis or in good health (not recorded which). Sequencing was carried out using blood, either unsorted or a sorted T cell fraction (not recorded which). This chain's CDR3 is CASSQPTIAGMRDTQYF. The CDR3 DNA sequence: TGCGCCAGCAGCCAGCCAACAATAGCGGGAATGAGAGATACGCAGTATTTT.